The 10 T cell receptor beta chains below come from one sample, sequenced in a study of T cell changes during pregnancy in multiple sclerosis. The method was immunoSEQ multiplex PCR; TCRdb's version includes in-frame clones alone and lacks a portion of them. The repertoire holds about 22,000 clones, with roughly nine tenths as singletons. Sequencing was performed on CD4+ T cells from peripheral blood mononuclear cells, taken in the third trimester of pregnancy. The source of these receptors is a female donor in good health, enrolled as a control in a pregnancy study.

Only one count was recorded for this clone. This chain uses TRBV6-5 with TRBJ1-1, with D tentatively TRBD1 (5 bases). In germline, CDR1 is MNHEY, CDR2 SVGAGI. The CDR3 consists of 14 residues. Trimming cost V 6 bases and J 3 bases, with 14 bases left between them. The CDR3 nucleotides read TGTGCCAGCAGCCGGGGGGTACGGGACACTGAAGCTTTCTTT. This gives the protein CASSRGVRDTEAFF.

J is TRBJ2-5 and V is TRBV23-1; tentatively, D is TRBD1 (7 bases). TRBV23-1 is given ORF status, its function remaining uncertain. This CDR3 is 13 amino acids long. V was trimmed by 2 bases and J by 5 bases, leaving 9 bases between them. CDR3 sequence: CASSQQGGETQYF. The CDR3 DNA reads TGCGCCAGCAGTCAACAGGGGGGTGAGACCCAGTACTTC.

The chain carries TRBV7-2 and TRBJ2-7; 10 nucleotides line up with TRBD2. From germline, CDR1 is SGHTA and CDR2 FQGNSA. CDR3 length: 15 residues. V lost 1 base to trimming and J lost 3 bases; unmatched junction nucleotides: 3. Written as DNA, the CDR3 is TGTGCCAGCAGCTTAGAGCGGGGGGGCTTCTACGAGCAGTACTTC. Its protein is CASSLERGGFYEQYF.

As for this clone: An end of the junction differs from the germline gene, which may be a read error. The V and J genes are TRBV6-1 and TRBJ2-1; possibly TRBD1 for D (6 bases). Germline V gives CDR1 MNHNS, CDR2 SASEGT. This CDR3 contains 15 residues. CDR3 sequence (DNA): TGTGCCAGCAGTGAAGGGTGGGACACCCGATATCCCCAGCTCTTC. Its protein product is CASSEGWDTRYPQLF.

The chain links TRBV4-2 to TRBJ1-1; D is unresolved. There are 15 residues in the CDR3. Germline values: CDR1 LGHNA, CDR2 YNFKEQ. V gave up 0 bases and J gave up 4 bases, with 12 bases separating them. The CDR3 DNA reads TGTGCCAGCAGCCAAGATGGGCCTCGTGGCACTGAAGCTTTCTTT. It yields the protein CASSQDGPRGTEAFF.

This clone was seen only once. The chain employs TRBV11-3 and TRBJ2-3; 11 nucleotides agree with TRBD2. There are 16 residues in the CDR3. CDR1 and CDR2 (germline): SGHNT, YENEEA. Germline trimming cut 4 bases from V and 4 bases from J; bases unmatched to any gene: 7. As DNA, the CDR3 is TGTGCCAGCAGCTCCCCCGGACTAGCGGGCGCAGATACGCAGTATTTT. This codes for CASSSPGLAGADTQYF.

The CDR3 reads CASSPRVVGAGANVLTF. The CDR3 DNA is TGTGCCAGCTCACCACGTGTTGTGGGGGCCGGGGCCAACGTCCTGACTTTC. The chain employs TRBV18 and TRBJ2-6, with D possibly TRBD1 on 6 matching bases. V was clipped by 1 base and J by 4 bases, with 14 bases between them. Germline lookup yields CDR1 KGHSH and CDR2 LQKENI. The CDR3 length is 17 residues.

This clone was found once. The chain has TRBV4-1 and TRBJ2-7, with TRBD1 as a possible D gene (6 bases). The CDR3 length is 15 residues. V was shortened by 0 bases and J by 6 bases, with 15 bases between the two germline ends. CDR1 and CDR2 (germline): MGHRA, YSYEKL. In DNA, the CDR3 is TGCGCCAGCAGCCAAGAGGTAGCATGGGGGCGCGAGCAGTACTTC. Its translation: CASSQEVAWGREQYF.

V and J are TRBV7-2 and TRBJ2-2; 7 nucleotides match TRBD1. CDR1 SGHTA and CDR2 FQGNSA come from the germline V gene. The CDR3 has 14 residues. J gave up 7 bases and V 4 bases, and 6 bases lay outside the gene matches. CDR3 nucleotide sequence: TGTGCCAGCAGCTCAACAGGGGTGAACGGGGAGCTGTTTTTT. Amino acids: CASSSTGVNGELFF.

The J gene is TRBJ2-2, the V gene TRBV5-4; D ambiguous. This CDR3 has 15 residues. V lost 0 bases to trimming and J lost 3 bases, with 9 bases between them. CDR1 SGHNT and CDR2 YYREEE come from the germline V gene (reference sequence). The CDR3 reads CASSLVVSHTGELFF. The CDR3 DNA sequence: TGTGCCAGCAGCTTGGTTGTCAGTCACACCGGGGAGCTGTTTTTT.